This TCR beta chain is drawn from a study of shared clonotypes between healthy human individuals. Study-wide points: The study found lower generation probabilities in non-shared clonotypes than in those shared by all four donors. Several donors held 4.5% to 5% of naive CD4 clonotypes in common.

For this clone: Its antigen remains unknown.

Authors' analysis steps: From ImmunoSEQ came sequences covering only the junction and carrying no quality scores, so filtering differed. The method was immunoSEQ multiplex PCR; TCRdb's version includes in-frame clones alone and lacks a portion of them. V and J calls and clone size are given by that table; D and trimming were obtained from the DNA. The sample carries about 1 million clones, about three quarters recorded once. The material sequenced was memory CD4+ T cells sorted from blood. Subset specified: CD45RA-negative fraction. The receptor was derived from a man between 18 and 29 years old in good health.

CDR3 DNA sequence: TGCAGCGTTCAGGGAGGTAGCAATCAGCCCCAGCATTTT. Protein: CSVQGGSNQPQHF. This chain links TRBV29-1 with TRBJ1-5; D is perhaps TRBD1 (5 bases). V was pared by 5 bases and J by 0 bases, with 8 bases between. Per germline, CDR1 SQVTM and CDR2 ANQGSEA. The CDR3 contains 13 residues.